This TCR beta chain originates from a study of cytomegalovirus exposure and HLA in healthy donors. Turning to the study itself: The platform used for the 120 or so validation repertoires matched that of the approximately 710 first-cohort repertoires, a later analysis reported.

CDR1 is MNHNS, CDR2 SASEGT, per germline. The CDR3 runs to 14 residues. Germline trimming cut 7 bases from V and 1 base from J; bases unmatched to any gene: 4. Sequencing used immunoSEQ multiplex PCR; TCRdb keeps in-frame clones, though not all of them. The repertoire holds roughly 90,000 clones, with roughly 85% as singletons. Overall study results and limits: Most TCR sequences were seen very rarely across donors, but some public TCRs occurred in many.

In the case of this clone: As yet, its antigen is unknown.

This TCR was recovered from a man aged 18-30 years in good health and CMV-seropositive. Material for sequencing was PBMCs. The chain recombines TRBV6-1 with TRBJ2-5, with 9 nucleotides matching TRBD2. CDR3 DNA sequence: TGTGCCAGCACCCTGACTAGCGGCCAAGAGACCCAGTACTTC. It translates to CASTLTSGQETQYF.